This paragraph reports one T cell receptor (beta chain). The junction shows a germline mismatch at one end, possibly a read error. As to time point: newly diagnosed GD, antithyroid drugs for less than 3 months. Following extraction of RNA from PBMCs, that RNA was used to make the TCR library. HTBI primers from iRepertoire and Arm-PCR of CDR3 regions yielded the TCR beta libraries. TCRdb passed the multiplex PCR reads through MiXCR, listing each CDR3 protein once. The sample gives around 400,000 distinct CDR3 sequences, approximately 12% of which show up once; approximately 17% is in the top ten. This CDR3 has 14 residues. CDR1 is SGDLS, CDR2 YYNGEE, per germline. This sample stems from a study of regulatory T cells in long-lasting Graves disease. These same data were also listed under a study on T cells in Graves' hyperthyroidism and ophthalmopathy. Per that study: Uncontrolled infection, other autoimmune disease, pregnancy or lactation excluded patients. Model predictions of ophthalmopathy came a median approximately 6.8 months before onset.

The J gene is TRBJ1-1, the V gene TRBV9, with D uncertain. The TCR originated in a woman younger than 35 with Graves disease. This specimen was peripheral blood mononuclear cells (PBMCs), taken at new diagnosis, from a patient treated with antithyroid drugs. The CDR3 protein is CASSVAPINTEVFF. Here the CDR3 DNA reads TGTGCCAGCAGCGTAGCCCCCATAAACACTGAAGTTTTCTTT.